This T cell receptor beta chain is drawn from a study of OX40 agonist ivuxolimab in advanced cancers. Study conclusions and caveats: CD8+ T cells showed, on average, more clonal expansion than CD4+ cells.

On this clone itself: Its target is not known.

Germline assignment: CDR1 SGHTA and CDR2 FQGNSA. Trimming removed 5 bases at V and 0 bases at J, with 14 bases between. The CDR3 length is 15 residues. Systemic immunosuppression or a history of autoimmune disease excluded patients. Sampling of blood occurred at baseline, cycle 4 day 1, and cycle 7 day 1. The method was immunoSEQ multiplex PCR; TCRdb's version includes in-frame clones alone and lacks a portion of them. Of approximately 88,000 clones in the sample, 70% to 90% were seen once. The sequencing used CD4+ or CD8+ T cells sorted from blood, collected in a trial of the OX40 agonist ivuxolimab. The rearrangement joins TRBV7-2 to TRBJ2-7; D uncertain. The clonotype originates from an adult with an advanced solid tumor such as melanoma, head and neck, liver or kidney cancer. As DNA, the CDR3 is TGTGCCAGCAGCCGGATTGTTAGGAACTCCTACGAGCAGTACTTC. This encodes CASSRIVRNSYEQYF.